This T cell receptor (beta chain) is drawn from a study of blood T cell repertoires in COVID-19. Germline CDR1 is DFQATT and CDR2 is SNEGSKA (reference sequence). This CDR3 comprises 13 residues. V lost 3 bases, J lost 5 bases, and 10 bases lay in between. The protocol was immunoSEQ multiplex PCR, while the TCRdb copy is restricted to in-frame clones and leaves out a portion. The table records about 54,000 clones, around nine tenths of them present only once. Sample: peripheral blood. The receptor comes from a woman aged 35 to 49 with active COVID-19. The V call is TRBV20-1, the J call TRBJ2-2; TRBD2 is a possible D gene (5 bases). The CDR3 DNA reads TGCAGTGCTAGTCGGGATGGTACCGGGGAGCTGTTTTTT. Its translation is CSASRDGTGELFF.